The 8 T cell receptor beta chains reported below all come from one sample, sequenced in a study of cytomegalovirus exposure and HLA in healthy donors. Sequencing was performed with immunoSEQ multiplex PCR; in TCRdb, only in-frame clones are kept and a portion is missing. Of under 300,000 clones listed, approximately 84% are singletons. Sequencing was performed on PBMCs. These receptor sequences come from a woman aged 25 to 45 in good health and CMV-seropositive.

The genes are TRBV6-1 and TRBJ2-3, with TRBD1 matching 8 bases. The CDR3 runs 14 residues. Germline V gene sequence: CDR1 MNHNS, CDR2 SASEGT. Trimming took 3 bases from V and 6 from J; bases not matched to a gene: 5. CDR3 region: CASSEAGGRDTQYF. The CDR3, as DNA: TGTGCCAGCAGTGAGGCAGGGGGCAGGGATACGCAGTATTTT.

Only one count was recorded for this clone. The chain links TRBV12-5 to TRBJ1-5; 8 nucleotides agree with TRBD1. After removal of 1 base from V and 1 base from J, the junction contained 9 bases not matched to a gene. The CDR3 extends over 18 amino acids. Germline V gene sequence: CDR1 LGHNT, CDR2 FRNRAP. The CDR3 loop is CASGLEPYQGASNQPQHF. The CDR3, as DNA: TGTGCTAGTGGTTTGGAACCCTATCAGGGGGCGAGCAATCAGCCCCAGCATTTT.

V usage is TRBV5-4 and J usage is TRBJ1-2; 7 positions agree with TRBD1. Germline-derived CDR1 and CDR2 are SGHNT and YYREEE (reference sequence). Trimming at V came to 0 bases and at J to 9 bases, leaving 8 bases not matched to a gene. The CDR3 is 14 amino acids. The CDR3 DNA sequence: TGTGCCAGCAGCTTGGGACAGGGAGGTATTAGCTACACCTTC. Translated: CASSLGQGGISYTF.

This chain uses TRBV4-2 with TRBJ2-2; no clear D gene. This CDR3 region has 16 residues. With 4 bases removed from V and 7 bases from J, the gap between germline ends came to 19 bases. The V gene's germline CDR1 is LGHNA and CDR2 YNFKEQ. CDR3 sequence reads: CASSRPQNGYGGELFF. CDR3 nucleotide sequence: TGTGCCAGCAGCCGCCCACAGAATGGCTACGGCGGGGAGCTGTTTTTT.

The chain links TRBV6-5 to TRBJ1-1; D uncertain. Germline CDR1 reads MNHEY; CDR2 reads SVGAGI. This CDR3 has 12 amino acids. With 8 bases removed from V and 3 bases from J, the gap between germline ends came to 10 bases. The CDR3 sequence: CASGPLDTEAFF. The CDR3 region has the DNA TGTGCCAGCGGGCCTTTGGACACTGAAGCTTTCTTT.

The chain carries TRBV4-1 and TRBJ2-5; 10 positions agree with TRBD1. The CDR3 has 15 residues. Germline CDR1 MGHRA, CDR2 YSYEKL. J lost 4 bases, V lost 2 bases, and 4 bases had no gene match. The CDR3 loop is CASSQPGDRGETQYF. CDR3 nucleotide sequence: TGCGCCAGCAGCCAACCGGGGGACAGGGGAGAGACCCAGTACTTC.

DNA of the CDR3: TGCGCCAGCAGCATCGGGACAGAAGTAAGCAATCAGCCCCAGCATTTT. The encoded protein is CASSIGTEVSNQPQHF. The chain couples TRBV5-1 to TRBJ1-5; TRBD1 matches at 7 bases. This CDR3 region has 16 residues. Germline CDR1 and CDR2: SGHRS and YFSETQ. The J segment lost 1 base and the V segment lost 4 bases, leaving 8 bases of the junction unmatched.

This clone was detected a few times. This chain links TRBV5-4 with TRBJ2-2, with 11 bases fitting TRBD1. The trim removed 6 bases at V and 7 bases at J, leaving 8 bases unmatched. Per the germline V gene, CDR1 is SGHNT and CDR2 is YYREEE (reference sequence). This CDR3 region has 15 residues. The CDR3 region has the DNA TGTGCCAGCACCTCGGACAGGGGGCTTGGCGGGGAGCTGTTTTTT. This encodes CASTSDRGLGGELFF. The full variable domain, completed using reference TRBV5-4 and TRBJ2-2, is ETGVTQSPTHLIKTRGQQVTLRCSSQSGHNTVSWYQQALGQGPQFIFQYYREEENGRGNFPPRFSGLQFPNYSSELNVNALELDDSALYLCASTSDRGLGGELFFGEGSRLTVL.